A single sample is the source of the 13 T cell receptor beta chains below, sequenced in a study of blood T cells in healthy people across ages. Next came a second PCR, run for about 7 to 12 cycles, which used a sample-barcoded 5' primer along with a J-beta primer mix. One entry per CDR3 protein results from TCRdb running MiXCR on the 5' RACE reads. This table holds about 780,000 distinct CDR3 sequences, around 50% found once. Source material: blood. The receptor set was obtained from an elderly man in good health.

Turning to this clonotype: Only one base separates this from a far larger clonotype, so it likely reflects a read error. The chain links TRBV7-2 to TRBJ2-7; D ambiguous. CDR3 length: 14 amino acids. The germline gives CDR1 SGHTA, CDR2 FQGNSA. Trimming pared 1 base from V and 2 bases from J, leaving 9 bases between. As DNA, the CDR3 is TGTACCAGCAGCTTAGGAGGATCCCCCTACGAGCAGTACTTC. It codes for CTSSLGGSPYEQYF.

This chain connects TRBV10-3 to TRBJ2-5, with D possibly called TRBD1 or TRBD2 (5 bases each). This CDR3 has 13 amino acids. Germline assignment: CDR1 ENHRY and CDR2 SYGVKD. V was shortened by 2 bases and J by 3 bases, with 7 bases between the two germline ends. The CDR3 region is CAISEGGKETQYF. CDR3 DNA: TGTGCCATCAGTGAGGGGGGAAAAGAGACCCAGTACTTC.

Notes on this clonotype: The junction and the germline gene differ at one end; a read error may be behind it. The rearrangement joins TRBV7-2 to TRBJ2-5; tentative D call: TRBD1 (6 bases). In germline, CDR1 is SGHTA, CDR2 FQGNSA. The CDR3 totals 14 residues. CDR3 sequence: CVSSFGTLQETQYF. The CDR3 DNA reads TGTGTCAGCAGCTTTGGGACACTCCAAGAGACCCAGTACTTC.

The rearrangement links TRBV20-1 to TRBJ2-2; D is perhaps TRBD2 (6 bases). Germline CDR1 and CDR2: DFQATT and SNEGSKA (reference sequence). This CDR3 comprises 14 residues. V dropped 6 bases and J dropped 2 bases, with 13 bases sitting between them. DNA for the CDR3: TGCAGTGCCAGGAGGGCCCTTAACACCGGGGAGCTGTTTTTT. It encodes CSARRALNTGELFF.

The rearrangement links TRBV9 to TRBJ2-3, with D possibly TRBD1 on 6 matching bases. The CDR3 has 16 residues. V was shortened by 2 bases and J by 0 bases, with 13 bases between the two germline ends. Germline CDR1 is SGDLS and CDR2 is YYNGEE. The CDR3 DNA sequence: TGTGCCAGCAGCGTTGGGGGCACGACTAGCACAGATACGCAGTATTTT. Protein: CASSVGGTTSTDTQYF.

This chain links TRBV20-1 with TRBJ2-6; D is possibly TRBD1 (6 bases). CDR3 length: 15 residues. The V gene's germline CDR1 is DFQATT and CDR2 SNEGSKA (reference sequence). Trimming removed 1 base at V and 8 bases at J, with 15 bases between. Here the CDR3 reads CSARGMGAPTNVLTF. For the CDR3, the DNA is TGCAGTGCTAGAGGCATGGGGGCCCCCACCAACGTCCTGACTTTC.

V gene TRBV12-3 or TRBV12-4 combines with J gene TRBJ2-5; TRBD2 matches 7 bases. V trimming: 5 bases; J trimming: 11 bases; junction bases outside the gene matches: 17. This CDR3 has 15 amino acids. The CDR3 bases are TGTGCCAGCAGTGGTTCTCAACGGGAGGACAATGAGCAGTACTTC. This gives the protein CASSGSQREDNEQYF.

This chain uses TRBV12-3 or TRBV12-4 with TRBJ2-3, with 7 bases that match TRBD2. CDR3 size: 15 residues. V dropped 1 base and J dropped 5; count of bases not matched to a gene: 6. The CDR3 region is CASSLGGGERDTQYF. CDR3 nucleotides: TGTGCCAGCAGTTTAGGTGGGGGGGAGCGAGATACGCAGTATTTT.

This clonotype was seen a single time. The junction differs from germline at one of its ends, possibly a read error. The rearrangement uses TRBV12-3 or TRBV12-4 and TRBJ2-5; 9 bases map to TRBD2. The CDR3 is 16 amino acids. The CDR3 sequence is CASGFSLAGNMGEQYF. The CDR3 DNA sequence: TGTGCCAGCGGTTTCTCACTAGCGGGTAATATGGGTGAGCAGTACTTC.

CDR3: CASSQRQTNTEAFF. Written as DNA, the CDR3 is TGCGCCAGCAGCCAGCGACAGACAAACACTGAAGCTTTCTTT. The chain is built from TRBV5-1 and TRBJ1-1; a possible D gene is TRBD1 (5 bases). The V end was cut by 4 bases, the J end by 2 bases, with 12 bases between. The length of the CDR3 is 14 residues. CDR1 and CDR2 from the germline V gene are SGHRS and YFSETQ.

The gene calls are TRBV7-9 and TRBJ1-2, with a possible D match to TRBD1 (6 bases). The CDR3 runs to 16 residues. V lost 6 bases and J 5 bases, leaving 22 bases between the germline ends. CDR1 and CDR2 from the germline V gene are SEHNR and FQNEAQ (reference sequence). The CDR3 spells CASRILRGPGDYGYTF. The CDR3, as DNA: TGTGCCAGCAGGATCCTTAGGGGACCAGGGGATTATGGCTACACCTTC.

The chain combines TRBV7-2 with TRBJ2-7; possibly TRBD1 for D (6 bases). Trimming took off 0 bases at V and 10 bases at J, with 10 bases between the two ends. The CDR3 runs to 12 residues. Germline V lookup: CDR1 SGHTA, CDR2 FQGNSA. CDR3 residues: CASSLASGDQYF. CDR3 nucleotide sequence: TGTGCCAGCAGCTTAGCATCAGGGGATCAGTACTTC. Looking up the rest from reference TRBV7-2 and TRBJ2-7 gives the full variable domain: GAGVSQSPSNKVTEKGKDVELRCDPISGHTALYWYRQSLGQGLEFLIYFQGNSAPDKSGLPSDRFSAERTGGSVSTLTIQRTQQEDSAVYLCASSLASGDQYFGPGTRLTVT.

This chain joins TRBV12-3 or TRBV12-4 and TRBJ2-2; 14 bases align to TRBD2. This CDR3 comprises 14 residues. J lost 6 bases, V lost 6 bases, and 0 bases had no gene match. The CDR3 DNA reads TGTGCCAGCAGGGGACTAGCGGGAGCCGGGGAGCTGTTTTTT. As protein: CASRGLAGAGELFF.